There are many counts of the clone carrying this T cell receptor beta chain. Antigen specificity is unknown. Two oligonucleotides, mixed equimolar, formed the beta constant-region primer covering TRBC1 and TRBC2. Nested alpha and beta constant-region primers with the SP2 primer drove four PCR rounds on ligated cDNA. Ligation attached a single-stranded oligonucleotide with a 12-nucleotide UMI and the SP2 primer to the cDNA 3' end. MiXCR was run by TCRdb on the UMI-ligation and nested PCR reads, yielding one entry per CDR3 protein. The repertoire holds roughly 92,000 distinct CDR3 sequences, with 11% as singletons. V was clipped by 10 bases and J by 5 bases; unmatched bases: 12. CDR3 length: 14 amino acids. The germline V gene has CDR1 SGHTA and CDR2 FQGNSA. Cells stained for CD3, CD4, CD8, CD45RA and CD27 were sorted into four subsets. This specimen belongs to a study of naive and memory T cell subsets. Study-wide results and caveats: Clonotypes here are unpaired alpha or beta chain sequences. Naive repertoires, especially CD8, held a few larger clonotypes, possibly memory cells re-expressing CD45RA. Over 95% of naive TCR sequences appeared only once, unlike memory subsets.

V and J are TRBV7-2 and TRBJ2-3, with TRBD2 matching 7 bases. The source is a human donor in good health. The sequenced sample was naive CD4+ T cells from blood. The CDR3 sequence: CATRTSPSVDTQYF. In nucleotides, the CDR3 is TGTGCCACTCGGACTAGTCCTTCGGTAGATACGCAGTATTTT.